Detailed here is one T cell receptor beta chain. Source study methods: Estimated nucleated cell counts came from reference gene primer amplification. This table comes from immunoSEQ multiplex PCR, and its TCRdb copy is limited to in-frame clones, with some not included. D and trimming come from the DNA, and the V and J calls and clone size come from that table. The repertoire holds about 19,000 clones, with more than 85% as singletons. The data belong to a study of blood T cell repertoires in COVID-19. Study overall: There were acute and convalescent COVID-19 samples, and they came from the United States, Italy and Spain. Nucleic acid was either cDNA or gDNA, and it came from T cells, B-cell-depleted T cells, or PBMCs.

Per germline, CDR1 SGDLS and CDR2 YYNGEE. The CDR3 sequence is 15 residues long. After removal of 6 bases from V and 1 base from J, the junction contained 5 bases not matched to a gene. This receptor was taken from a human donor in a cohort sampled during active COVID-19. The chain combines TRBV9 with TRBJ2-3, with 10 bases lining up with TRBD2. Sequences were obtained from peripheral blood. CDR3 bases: TGTGCCAGCAACCTAGCGGGAGTCGGCACAGATACGCAGTATTTT. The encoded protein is CASNLAGVGTDTQYF. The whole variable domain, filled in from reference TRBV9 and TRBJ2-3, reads DSGVTQTPKHLITATGQRVTLRCSPRSGDLSVYWYQQSLDQGLQFLIQYYNGEERAKGNILERFSAQQFPDLHSELNLSSLELGDSALYFCASNLAGVGTDTQYFGPGTRLTVL.